What follows is one TCR beta chain and its context. Profiled with immunoSEQ multiplex PCR; TCRdb holds only in-frame clones, not every one. The sample lists around 19,000 clones; about four fifths were seen once. Germline CDR1 is SGHDN and CDR2 is FVKESK. This CDR3 comprises 18 residues. Trimming at V came to 6 bases and at J to 3 bases, leaving 15 bases not matched to a gene. The data derive from a study of control samples from healthy donors and cancer patients. The rearrangement uses TRBV14 and TRBJ2-3, with 10 bases matching TRBD2. Sequences were obtained from PBMCs. The TCR originated in a man older than 75 with head and neck cancer. The CDR3 protein is CASRPSLSSGSLTDTQYF. In DNA, the CDR3 is TGTGCCAGCAGGCCTTCCCTCTCTAGCGGGAGTTTAACAGATACGCAGTATTTT.